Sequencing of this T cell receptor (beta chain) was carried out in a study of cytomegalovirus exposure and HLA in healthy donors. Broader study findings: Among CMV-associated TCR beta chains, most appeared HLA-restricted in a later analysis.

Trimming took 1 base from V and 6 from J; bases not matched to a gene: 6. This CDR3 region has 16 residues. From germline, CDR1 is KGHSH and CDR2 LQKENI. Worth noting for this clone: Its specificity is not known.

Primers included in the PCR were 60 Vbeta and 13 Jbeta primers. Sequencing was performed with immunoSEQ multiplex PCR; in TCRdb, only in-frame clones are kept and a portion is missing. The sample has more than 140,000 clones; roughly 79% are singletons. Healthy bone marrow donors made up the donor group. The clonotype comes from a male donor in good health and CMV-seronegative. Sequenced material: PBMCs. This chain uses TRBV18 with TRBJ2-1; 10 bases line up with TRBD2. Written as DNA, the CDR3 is TGTGCCAGCTCACCACGCCTAGCGGGAGTCTCCAATGAGCAGTTCTTC. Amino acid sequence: CASSPRLAGVSNEQFF.